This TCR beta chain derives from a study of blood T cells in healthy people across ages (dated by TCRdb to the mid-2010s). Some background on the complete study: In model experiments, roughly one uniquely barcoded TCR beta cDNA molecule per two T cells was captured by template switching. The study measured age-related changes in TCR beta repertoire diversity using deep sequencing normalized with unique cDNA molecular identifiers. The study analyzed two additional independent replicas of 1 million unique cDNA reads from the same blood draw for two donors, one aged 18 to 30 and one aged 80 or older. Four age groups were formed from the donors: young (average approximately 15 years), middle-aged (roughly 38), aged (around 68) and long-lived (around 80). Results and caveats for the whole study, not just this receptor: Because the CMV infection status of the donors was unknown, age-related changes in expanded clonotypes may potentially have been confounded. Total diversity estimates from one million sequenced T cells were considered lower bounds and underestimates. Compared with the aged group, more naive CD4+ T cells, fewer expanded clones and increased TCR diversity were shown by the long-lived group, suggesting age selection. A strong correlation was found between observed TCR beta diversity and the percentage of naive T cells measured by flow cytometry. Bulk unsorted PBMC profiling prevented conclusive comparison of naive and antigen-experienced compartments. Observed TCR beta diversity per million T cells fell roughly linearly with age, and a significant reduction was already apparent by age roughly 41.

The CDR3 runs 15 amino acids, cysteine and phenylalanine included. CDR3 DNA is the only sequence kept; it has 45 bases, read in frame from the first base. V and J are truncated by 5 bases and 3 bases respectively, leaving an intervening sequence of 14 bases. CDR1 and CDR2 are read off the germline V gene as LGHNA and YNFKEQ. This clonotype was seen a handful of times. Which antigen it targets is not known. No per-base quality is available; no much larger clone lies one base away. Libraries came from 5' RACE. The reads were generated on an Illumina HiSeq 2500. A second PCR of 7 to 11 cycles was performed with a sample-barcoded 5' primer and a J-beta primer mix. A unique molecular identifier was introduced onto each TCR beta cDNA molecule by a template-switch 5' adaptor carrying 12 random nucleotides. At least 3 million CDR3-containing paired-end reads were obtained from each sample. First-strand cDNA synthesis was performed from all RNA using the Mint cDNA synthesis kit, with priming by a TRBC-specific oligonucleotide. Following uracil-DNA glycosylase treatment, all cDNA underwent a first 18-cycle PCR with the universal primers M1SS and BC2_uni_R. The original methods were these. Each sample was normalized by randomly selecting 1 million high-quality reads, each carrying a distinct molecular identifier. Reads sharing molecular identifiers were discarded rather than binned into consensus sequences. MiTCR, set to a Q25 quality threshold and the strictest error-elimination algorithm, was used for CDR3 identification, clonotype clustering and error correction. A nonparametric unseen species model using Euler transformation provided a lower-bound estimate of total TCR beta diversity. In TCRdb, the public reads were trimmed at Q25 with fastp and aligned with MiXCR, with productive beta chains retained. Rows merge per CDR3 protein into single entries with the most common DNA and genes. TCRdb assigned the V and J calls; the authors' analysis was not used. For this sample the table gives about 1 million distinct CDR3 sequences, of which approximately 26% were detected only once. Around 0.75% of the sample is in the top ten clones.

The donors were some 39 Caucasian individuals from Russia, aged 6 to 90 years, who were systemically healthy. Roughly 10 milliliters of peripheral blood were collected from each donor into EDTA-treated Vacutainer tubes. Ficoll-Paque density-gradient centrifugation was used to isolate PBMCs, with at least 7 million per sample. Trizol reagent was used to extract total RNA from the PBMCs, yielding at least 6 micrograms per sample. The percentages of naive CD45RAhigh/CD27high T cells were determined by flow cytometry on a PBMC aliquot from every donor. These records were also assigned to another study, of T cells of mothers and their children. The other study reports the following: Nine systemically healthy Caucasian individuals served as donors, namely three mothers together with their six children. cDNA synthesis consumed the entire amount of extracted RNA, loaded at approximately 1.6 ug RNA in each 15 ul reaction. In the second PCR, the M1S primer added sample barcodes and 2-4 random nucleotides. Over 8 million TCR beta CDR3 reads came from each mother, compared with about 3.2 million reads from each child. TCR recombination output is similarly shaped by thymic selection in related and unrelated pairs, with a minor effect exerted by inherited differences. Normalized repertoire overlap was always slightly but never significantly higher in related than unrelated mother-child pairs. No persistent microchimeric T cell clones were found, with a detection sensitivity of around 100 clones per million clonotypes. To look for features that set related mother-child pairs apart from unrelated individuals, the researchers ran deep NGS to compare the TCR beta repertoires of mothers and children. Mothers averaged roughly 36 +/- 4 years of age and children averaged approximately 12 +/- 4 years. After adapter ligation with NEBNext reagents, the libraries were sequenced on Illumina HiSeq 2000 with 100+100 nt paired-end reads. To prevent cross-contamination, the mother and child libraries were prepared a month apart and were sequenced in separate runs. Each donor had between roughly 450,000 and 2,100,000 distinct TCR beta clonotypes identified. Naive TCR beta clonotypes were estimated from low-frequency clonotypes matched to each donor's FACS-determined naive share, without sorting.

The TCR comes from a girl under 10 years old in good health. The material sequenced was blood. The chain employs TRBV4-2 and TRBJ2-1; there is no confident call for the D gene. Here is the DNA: TGTGCCAGCAGCGATCTACCGGGCAACTACAATGAGCAGTTCTTC. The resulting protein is CASSDLPGNYNEQFF.